This T cell receptor beta chain was profiled in a study of cytotoxic CD8 clonotypes in ibrutinib-treated CLL. Across the whole study: For this cohort, patients were some eleven relapsed/refractory and under 16 treatment-naive, while 17 were IGHV unmutated. Productive templates per sample averaged nearly 260,000; productive rearrangements, more than 75,000.

This table comes from immunoSEQ multiplex PCR, and its TCRdb copy is limited to in-frame clones, with some not included. This sample has 300,000 or so clones, with roughly 71% found just once. Germline V gives CDR1 MRHNA, CDR2 SNTAGT. The CDR3 has 13 residues. Trimming cost V 5 bases and J 3 bases, with 8 bases left between them. The chain combines TRBV6-4 with TRBJ1-5; D is ambiguous. The starting material was PBMCs, obtained after 36 months of ibrutinib treatment. This clonotype was obtained from a human donor with chronic lymphocytic leukemia. The CDR3 coding sequence is TGTGCCAGCAGTCAAGCTTTCAATCAGCCCCAGCATTTT. The encoded protein is CASSQAFNQPQHF.